These 18 T cell receptor beta chains were all obtained from the same sample, sequenced in a study of blood T cell repertoires in COVID-19. Assay: immunoSEQ multiplex PCR; the TCRdb copy retains only in-frame clones and omits some. This table holds some 380,000 clones, 70% to 85% found once. What was sequenced was peripheral blood. The receptors here all came from a human donor with acute or convalescent COVID-19. The donor label of this sample is uncertain.

This chain connects TRBV28 to TRBJ1-6; 9 bases match TRBD1. Germline V CDR1 and CDR2: MDHEN, SYDVKM. J was trimmed by 9 bases and V by 6 bases; bases with no gene match: 6. The CDR3 runs to 14 residues. CDR3 sequence reads: CASSRGQGGSPLHF. Written as DNA, the CDR3 is TGTGCCAGCAGCAGGGGACAGGGAGGTTCACCCCTCCACTTT.

V is TRBV24-1 and J is TRBJ1-1, with TRBD1 identical over 9 bases. CDR1 is KGHDR and CDR2 is SFDVKD in the germline V gene. J gave up 2 bases and V 4 bases, and 4 bases lay outside the gene matches. The CDR3 is 15 amino acids. The CDR3 nucleotides read TGTGCCACCAGTGACCCGGACAGGGGTAACACTGAAGCTTTCTTT. Translation gives CATSDPDRGNTEAFF.

This clone has a single count. The genes are TRBV6-1 and TRBJ1-1; 7 bases are a match to TRBD1. After removal of 5 bases from V and 0 bases from J, the junction contained 6 bases not matched to a gene. Germline V CDR1 and CDR2: MNHNS, SASEGT. CDR3 length: 15 amino acids. CDR3 nucleotides: TGTGCCAGCAGTTCGAGACAGGGTCTGAACACTGAAGCTTTCTTT. This gives the protein CASSSRQGLNTEAFF.

The chain couples TRBV19 to TRBJ1-2; no clear D. This CDR3 has 13 amino acids. V shed 4 bases and J shed 6 bases, with 12 bases lying between them. In germline, CDR1 is LNHDA, CDR2 SQIVND (reference sequence). This CDR3 reads CASSTVPGNGYTF. CDR3 nucleotides: TGTGCCAGTAGTACCGTCCCCGGGAATGGCTACACCTTC.

The rearrangement links TRBV5-1 to TRBJ1-1; D gene ambiguous. The germline CDR1 and CDR2 sequences are SGHRS and YFSETQ. The CDR3 contains 14 residues. V lost 0 bases to trimming and J lost 4 bases, with 10 bases between them. The CDR3 reads CASSLELVPTEAFF. DNA of the CDR3: TGCGCCAGCAGCTTGGAGCTGGTCCCCACTGAAGCTTTCTTT. The full variable domain, in which reference TRBV5-1 and TRBJ1-1 provide the parts outside the CDR3, is KAGVTQTPRYLIKTRGQQVTLSCSPISGHRSVSWYQQTPGQGLQFLFEYFSETQRNKGNFPGRFSGRQFSNSRSEMNVSTLELGDSALYLCASSLELVPTEAFFGQGTRLTVV.

The rearrangement joins TRBV2 to TRBJ2-5; TRBD2 aligns across 16 bases. Trimming cost V 11 bases and J 5 bases; bases outside gene matches: 8. The CDR3 is 15 residues long. Germline V gene data show CDR1 as SNHLY and CDR2 as FYNNEI. The CDR3 DNA sequence: TGTGCCCGCGGGGGGACTAGCGGGAGGGGGGAGACCCAGTACTTC. This sequence encodes CARGGTSGRGETQYF.

This clone has a count of ten or more. The J gene is TRBJ2-1, the V gene TRBV6-4; 10 bases map to TRBD1. V lost 5 bases and J lost 9; bases outside the gene matches: 7. CDR3 length: 14 amino acids. Germline assignment: CDR1 MRHNA and CDR2 SNTAGT. The CDR3, as DNA: TGTGCCAGCAGTAGAGGGACAGGGGAATTTGAGCAGTTCTTC. Translation: CASSRGTGEFEQFF.

The CDR3 reads CASSPLLTGEGTEAFF. Written as DNA, the CDR3 is TGTGCCAGCAGCCCACTACTTACGGGGGAGGGCACTGAAGCTTTCTTT. The V and J genes are TRBV7-8 and TRBJ1-1, with D possibly TRBD1 on 5 matching bases. This CDR3 is 16 amino acids long. CDR1 and CDR2 from the germline V gene are SGHVS and FQNEAQ. Trimming pared 5 bases from V and 4 bases from J, leaving 20 bases between.

This clone has more than one count but fewer than ten. The rearrangement links TRBV21-1 to TRBJ2-7; the table's D call, TRBD2, has no DNA check behind it. TRBV21-1 is a pseudogene locus. The CDR3 has 13 amino acids. In nucleotides, the CDR3 is TGTGCCAGCAGCAACCCCACGGGGATAGAGCAGTACTTC. As protein: CASSNPTGIEQYF.

The chain is built from TRBV7-8 and TRBJ2-5, with a weak D call TRBD2 (7 bases). V lost 1 base and J 5 bases, leaving 11 bases between the germline ends. CDR1 is SGHVS, CDR2 FQNEAQ, per germline. The CDR3 has 14 amino acids. The CDR3 nucleotides are TGTGCCAGCAGCTTAGGGGGGGGCTTGGAGACCCAGTACTTC. Protein product: CASSLGGGLETQYF.

The chain joins TRBV3-1 (or the pseudogene TRBV3-2) to TRBJ1-1; D is perhaps TRBD1 (5 bases). The CDR3 is 13 residues long. Trimming removed 3 bases at V and 4 bases at J, with 9 bases between. Germline V gene lookup returns CDR1 LGHDT and CDR2 YNNKEL (reference sequence). This CDR3 reads CASSQGGFTEAFF. The CDR3 coding sequence is TGTGCCAGCAGCCAGGGGGGGTTCACTGAAGCTTTCTTT.

This chain connects TRBV15 to TRBJ2-4, with D unresolved. V lost 3 bases and J 6 bases, leaving 6 bases between the germline ends. The V gene's germline CDR1 is LNHNV and CDR2 YYDKDF (reference sequence). The CDR3 is 12 amino acids. The CDR3 protein is CATSSSGNIQYF. DNA for the CDR3: TGTGCCACCAGCAGCTCGGGAAACATTCAGTACTTC. The variable domain in full, completed from reference TRBV15 and TRBJ2-4, reads DAMVIQNPRYQVTQFGKPVTLSCSQTLNHNVMYWYQQKSSQAPKLLFHYYDKDFNNEADTPDNFQSRRPNTSFCFLDIRSPGLGDTAMYLCATSSSGNIQYFGAGTRLSVL.

This chain joins TRBV5-6 and TRBJ1-2; D gene unclear. This CDR3 has 14 residues. Looked up from germline, CDR1 is SGHDT and CDR2 is YYEEEE. V lost 0 bases and J 8 bases, leaving 14 bases between the germline ends. In nucleotides, the CDR3 is TGTGCCAGCAGCTTGGGGCAGGTCCTTTGGGGCTACACCTTC. The encoded protein is CASSLGQVLWGYTF.

The chain employs TRBV3-1 (or the pseudogene TRBV3-2) and TRBJ1-2, with D perhaps TRBD1 (5 bases). The V and J ends lost 6 bases and 6 bases respectively, with 17 bases between them. CDR1 is LGHDT, CDR2 YNNKEL, per germline (reference sequence). The CDR3 has 14 amino acids. The CDR3 loop is CASRGGGEAHGYTF. CDR3 in DNA: TGTGCCAGCAGGGGGGGAGGGGAGGCCCATGGCTACACCTTC.

V is TRBV27 and J is TRBJ2-7; D call uncertain. Germline assignment: CDR1 MNHEY and CDR2 SMNVEV (reference sequence). V lost 4 bases and J lost 2, with 15 bases in between. This CDR3 is built from 15 residues. CDR3 in amino acids: CASSSPGGQTYEQYF. The DNA for the CDR3 is TGTGCCAGCAGTTCTCCCGGCGGCCAAACCTACGAGCAGTACTTC.

CDR3 in amino acids: CASSKKGARTGGYTF. As DNA, the CDR3 is TGTGCCAGCAGCAAAAAAGGGGCAAGAACAGGCGGCTACACCTTC. The genes are TRBV21-1 and TRBJ1-2; TRBD1 was called by the table and not checked on the DNA. TRBV21-1 is annotated as a pseudogene. The CDR3 runs 15 residues.

The chain carries TRBV7-6 and TRBJ1-1; 8 bases fit TRBD1. This CDR3 has 16 amino acids. The V gene end was trimmed by 2 bases and the J gene end by 0 bases; junction bases not matched to a gene: 5. The germline V gene has CDR1 SGHVS and CDR2 FNYEAQ. The CDR3 DNA sequence: TGTGCCAGCAGCTTATTACAGGGGGTCTTGAACACTGAAGCTTTCTTT. This gives the protein CASSLLQGVLNTEAFF.

The chain links TRBV27 to TRBJ2-3, with D tentatively TRBD1 (5 bases). Germline CDR1 reads MNHEY; CDR2 reads SMNVEV (reference sequence). This CDR3 comprises 15 residues. Trimming took 6 bases from V and 0 from J, leaving 13 bases between them. The CDR3, as DNA: TGTGCCAGCAGAGCAGGGTTTACTAGCACAGATACGCAGTATTTT. It is translated as CASRAGFTSTDTQYF.